This TCR beta chain emerged from a study of cytomegalovirus exposure and HLA in healthy donors. Study background: For the approximately 410 genotyped donors, approximately 83% fell within the Caucasian-associated ancestry cluster. Study-level points and caveats: The study labeled more than 150 TCR beta chains cytomegalovirus-associated. Most TCR sequences showed up rarely, but some public TCRs showed up in many donors. Available immune exposure information was restricted to CMV serostatus only.

PCR employed 60 Vbeta and 13 Jbeta primers. Sequencing used immunoSEQ multiplex PCR; TCRdb keeps in-frame clones, though not all of them. The sample holds tens of thousands of clones, approximately 73% seen once. This clone was seen only once. No antigen is known for it. What was sequenced was PBMCs. The origin of this receptor is a man in his fifties or sixties in good health and CMV-seronegative.

Here the CDR3 reads CASSAPGTSGAGEQFF. CDR3 nucleotides: TGTGCCAGCAGCGCCCCCGGGACTAGCGGGGCTGGTGAGCAGTTCTTC. The chain carries TRBV9 and TRBJ2-1, with 13 bases identical to TRBD2. With V trimmed by 3 bases and J by 9 bases, 9 bases remained unmatched. Germline V gives CDR1 SGDLS, CDR2 YYNGEE. This CDR3 region has 16 residues.